The present entry profiles one TCR beta chain with its context. Its target is unknown. At one end the junction does not follow the germline gene, possibly because of a read error. A modified ARM-PCR protocol with three rounds of nested PCR amplified TCRbeta. TCRdb reprocessed the multiplex PCR reads via MiXCR and lists one record per CDR3 protein. The sample includes 90,000 to 100,000 distinct CDR3 sequences, approximately 80% of them seen just once. The V gene's germline CDR1 is SQVTM and CDR2 ANQGSEA. This CDR3 contains 16 residues. The data are from a study of tumor and adjacent non-tumor tissue in lung cancer. The wider study: Each sample yielded 3.9 million or so productive TCRbeta reads on average.

No cell sorting was done before RNA was extracted from the tissue. This non-tumor lung sample came from over 3 cm beyond the tumor edge. Study results and caveats: Compared with tumor, normal lung showed significantly lower TCR diversity. Normal lung showed higher cumulative top 100 clone frequency than tumor.

Sample: distant non-tumor lung tissue. This TCR derives from a man aged 60-69 years with small cell lung cancer. The J gene is TRBJ2-3, the V gene TRBV29-1, with D possibly being TRBD1 (6 bases). The DNA for the CDR3 is TGCAGTGTTGAAGATCTGTACAGGGTTCTTTTTGATACGCAGTATTTT. Protein product: CSVEDLYRVLFDTQYF.